This is a list of T cell receptor beta chains from one sample in a study of OX40 agonist ivuxolimab in advanced cancers. Profiled with immunoSEQ multiplex PCR; TCRdb holds only in-frame clones, not every one. The sample includes approximately 75,000 clones, under 95% of them seen just once. Sequencing was performed on CD4+ or CD8+ T cells sorted from blood, taken in a trial of the OX40 agonist ivuxolimab. The receptors shown here come from an adult with an advanced solid tumor such as melanoma, head and neck, liver or kidney cancer. CDR3s include the opening cysteine and the closing phenylalanine or tryptophan. Each record gives: D gene, clone size, V gene, J gene, CDR3 protein, CDR3 DNA. D genes are given only for firm matches. Not every row has a clone size; where given, it reads once, few, many or a size class.

d_gene: TRBD1; abundance: NA; v_gene: TRBV28; j_gene: TRBJ1-5; CDR3aa: CATQPWTGSSGSNQPQHF; CDR3nt: TGTGCCACCCAACCCTGGACAGGGAGTAGTGGTAGCAATCAGCCCCAGCATTTT
d_gene: TRBD1; abundance: NA; v_gene: TRBV7-2; j_gene: TRBJ1-4; CDR3aa: CASSLDRANEKLFF; CDR3nt: TGTGCCAGCAGTTTGGACAGGGCCAATGAAAAACTGTTTTTT
d_gene: NA; abundance: NA; v_gene: TRBV7-9; j_gene: TRBJ2-7; CDR3aa: CASSFSSQGYEQYF; CDR3nt: TGTGCCAGCAGCTTTTCTAGCCAAGGATACGAGCAGTACTTC
d_gene: NA; abundance: NA; v_gene: TRBV7-2; j_gene: TRBJ2-5; CDR3aa: CASNPLGGGRETQYF; CDR3nt: TGTGCCAGCAACCCGTTGGGGGGCGGTAGGGAGACCCAGTACTTC
d_gene: NA; abundance: NA; v_gene: TRBV29-1; j_gene: TRBJ2-5; CDR3aa: CSGLKETQYF; CDR3nt: TGCAGCGGACTAAAAGAGACCCAGTACTTC
d_gene: NA; abundance: NA; v_gene: TRBV4-3; j_gene: TRBJ1-1; CDR3aa: CASSQEPNFREVNTEAFF; CDR3nt: TGCGCCAGCAGCCAAGAGCCCAACTTCAGGGAGGTGAACACTGAAGCTTTCTTT
d_gene: NA; abundance: NA; v_gene: TRBV5-1; j_gene: TRBJ1-1; CDR3aa: CASSPRTANTEAFF; CDR3nt: TGCGCCAGCAGCCCTAGGACGGCGAACACTGAAGCTTTCTTT
d_gene: TRBD1; abundance: NA; v_gene: TRBV4-3; j_gene: TRBJ1-5; CDR3aa: CASSQWTGGSQPQHF; CDR3nt: TGCGCCAGCAGCCAATGGACAGGGGGAAGCCAGCCCCAGCATTTT
d_gene: NA; abundance: NA; v_gene: TRBV15; j_gene: TRBJ1-3; CDR3aa: CATSGFGTRGNTIYF; CDR3nt: TGTGCCACCAGCGGCTTCGGGACTAGGGGAAACACCATATATTTT
d_gene: NA; abundance: NA; v_gene: TRBV6-6; j_gene: TRBJ1-5; CDR3aa: CASNRESNQPQHF; CDR3nt: TGTGCCAGCAACAGGGAAAGCAATCAGCCCCAGCATTTT
d_gene: NA; abundance: NA; v_gene: TRBV27; j_gene: TRBJ1-2; CDR3aa: CASSLSAGATYAYTF; CDR3nt: TGTGCCAGCAGTTTATCGGCAGGGGCTACGTATGCCTACACCTTC
d_gene: NA; abundance: NA; v_gene: TRBV30; j_gene: TRBJ1-1; CDR3aa: CAWRSISGVRTEAFF; CDR3nt: TGTGCCTGGAGAAGTATCTCTGGCGTACGGACTGAAGCTTTCTTT
d_gene: NA; abundance: once; v_gene: TRBV18; j_gene: TRBJ2-6; CDR3aa: CASSLAQFSGANVLTF; CDR3nt: TGTGCCAGCTCACTTGCACAGTTCTCTGGGGCCAACGTCCTGACTTTC
d_gene: NA; abundance: once; v_gene: TRBV9; j_gene: TRBJ2-1; CDR3aa: CASSGLVSPINEQFF; CDR3nt: TGTGCCAGCAGCGGCCTAGTTTCCCCCATCAATGAGCAGTTCTTC
d_gene: NA; abundance: NA; v_gene: TRBV28; j_gene: TRBJ2-6; CDR3aa: CASSLTLTPGANVLTF; CDR3nt: TGTGCCAGCAGTTTGACCTTAACCCCTGGGGCCAACGTCCTGACTTTC
d_gene: TRBD1; abundance: NA; v_gene: TRBV27; j_gene: TRBJ2-7; CDR3aa: CASSWDRGYEQYF; CDR3nt: TGTGCCAGCAGTTGGGACAGGGGCTACGAGCAGTACTTC
d_gene: TRBD1; abundance: NA; v_gene: TRBV5-6; j_gene: TRBJ2-6; CDR3aa: CASRQDRGGANVLTF; CDR3nt: TGTGCCAGCAGGCAAGACAGGGGAGGGGCCAACGTCCTGACTTTC
d_gene: NA; abundance: NA; v_gene: TRBV29-1; j_gene: TRBJ2-7; CDR3aa: CSVEGPYEQYF; CDR3nt: TGCAGCGTTGAAGGTCCGTACGAGCAGTACTTC
d_gene: NA; abundance: NA; v_gene: TRBV6-5; j_gene: TRBJ1-6; CDR3aa: CASSYQGVQGNSPLHF; CDR3nt: TGTGCCAGCAGTTACCAAGGTGTTCAGGGGAATTCACCCCTCCACTTT
d_gene: NA; abundance: NA; v_gene: TRBV9; j_gene: TRBJ1-6; CDR3aa: CASSPGTVYNSPLHF; CDR3nt: TGTGCCAGCAGCCCCGGGACGGTATATAATTCACCCCTCCACTTT
d_gene: NA; abundance: NA; v_gene: TRBV5-1; j_gene: TRBJ1-6; CDR3aa: CASSLGQANSPLHF; CDR3nt: TGCGCCAGCAGCTTGGGACAGGCCAATTCACCCCTCCACTTT
d_gene: NA; abundance: NA; v_gene: TRBV18; j_gene: TRBJ2-3; CDR3aa: CASSPPVKGSADTQYF; CDR3nt: TGTGCCAGCTCACCACCGGTAAAAGGTAGCGCAGATACGCAGTATTTT
d_gene: NA; abundance: NA; v_gene: TRBV7-2; j_gene: TRBJ2-3; CDR3aa: CASSLAVRVRFVGDSDTQYF; CDR3nt: TGTGCCAGCAGCTTAGCGGTTCGGGTTCGGTTTGTGGGGGACTCAGATACGCAGTATTTT
d_gene: NA; abundance: NA; v_gene: TRBV7-8; j_gene: TRBJ1-1; CDR3aa: CASSLMAANTEAFF; CDR3nt: TGTGCCAGCAGCTTAATGGCAGCGAACACTGAAGCTTTCTTT
d_gene: NA; abundance: NA; v_gene: TRBV5-4; j_gene: TRBJ2-7; CDR3aa: CASTRGQGYEQYF; CDR3nt: TGTGCCAGCACCCGGGGGCAAGGCTACGAGCAGTACTTC
d_gene: TRBD2; abundance: NA; v_gene: TRBV11-2; j_gene: TRBJ2-3; CDR3aa: CASSRKLAGELDTQYF; CDR3nt: TGTGCCAGCAGCCGAAAACTAGCGGGAGAGTTAGATACGCAGTATTTT
d_gene: NA; abundance: NA; v_gene: TRBV19; j_gene: TRBJ2-1; CDR3aa: CASSPGSGPYNEQFF; CDR3nt: TGTGCCAGTAGTCCCGGTAGCGGTCCATACAATGAGCAGTTCTTC
d_gene: NA; abundance: NA; v_gene: TRBV4-3; j_gene: TRBJ1-4; CDR3aa: CASSQSGTINEKLFF; CDR3nt: TGCGCCAGCAGCCAATCCGGGACAATCAATGAAAAACTGTTTTTT
d_gene: NA; abundance: NA; v_gene: TRBV28; j_gene: TRBJ2-1; CDR3aa: CASSLSGGYNEQFF; CDR3nt: TGTGCCAGCAGTTTATCAGGCGGGTACAATGAGCAGTTCTTC